This T cell receptor beta chain was sequenced during a study of blood T cell repertoires in COVID-19. The overall study: Samples representing acute and convalescent COVID-19 were sourced from the United States, Italy and Spain. PBMCs, B-cell-depleted T cells, or T cells provided the cDNA or gDNA that made up the material.

V was shortened by 1 base and J by 0 bases, with 8 bases between the two germline ends. Per the germline V gene, CDR1 is SGHTS and CDR2 is YDEGEE. The CDR3 runs 16 residues. As handled by the study authors: Amplification of reference gene primers was used by the study to estimate nucleated cell counts. This table comes from immunoSEQ multiplex PCR, and its TCRdb copy is limited to in-frame clones, with some not included. The V and J calls and clone size come from that table; D and trimming were worked out from the DNA. In the table there are 100,000 to 150,000 clones, 90% of which are singletons. Patients in Seattle were enrolled during active infection, then followed longitudinally.

The chain links TRBV5-8 to TRBJ2-6; D gene uncertain. This TCR derives from a man in his sixties with COVID-19, enrolled during active disease. Sequencing used peripheral blood. CDR3 region: CASSLYLSSGANVLTF. CDR3 DNA sequence: TGTGCCAGCAGCTTGTATCTAAGCTCTGGGGCCAACGTCCTGACTTTC.